These 25 T cell receptor beta chains were sequenced from one sample in a study of T cell responses to AZD1222 COVID-19 vaccine (dated by TCRdb to 2020 to 2022). Library generation was performed with the immunoSEQ multiplex PCR assay. TCRdb limited this immuneACCESS table to in-frame rearrangements with V and J called. A share of clones is missing; checked studies link under half to unresolved V genes, and the rest is unexplained. Recorded for this sample are 65,000 to 95,000 clones; roughly 85% of them occurred a single time. The ten largest clones take up about 9.4% of the sample. The time point label of this sample denotes: about 28 days (+/-7) after the second vaccine dose. This specimen was peripheral blood, taken 28 days after the second AZD1222 dose. These receptors came from an adult who received the AZD1222 COVID-19 vaccine.

This clone has a handful of counts. CDR3 residues: CASSDRGGWNYGYTF. CDR3 nucleotide sequence: TGTGCCAGCAGTGACCGAGGGGGGTGGAACTATGGCTACACCTTC. The chain couples TRBV6-1 to TRBJ1-2, with D maybe TRBD1 (6 bases). CDR1 is MNHNS and CDR2 is SASEGT in the germline V gene. The CDR3 is made up of 15 amino acids. V shed 3 bases and J shed 2 bases, with 13 bases lying between them.

The chain is built from TRBV28 and TRBJ1-5; no clear D gene. V dropped 2 bases and J dropped 9 bases, with 8 bases sitting between them. Germline V gives CDR1 MDHEN, CDR2 SYDVKM. CDR3 length: 12 amino acids. CDR3 loop: CASSLIRGPQHF. CDR3 sequence (DNA): TGTGCCAGCAGTTTAATCCGAGGGCCCCAGCATTTT.

V is TRBV28 and J is TRBJ1-2; 7 positions match TRBD1. V lost 6 bases, J lost 6 bases, and 10 bases stayed unmatched. Germline loops: CDR1 MDHEN, CDR2 SYDVKM. This CDR3 spans 14 amino acids. This CDR3 is CASRPTGAQHGYTF. CDR3 nucleotide sequence: TGTGCCAGCAGACCTACAGGGGCCCAACATGGCTACACCTTC.

This chain uses TRBV18 with TRBJ2-1; 12 positions match TRBD2. CDR1 KGHSH and CDR2 LQKENI come from the germline V gene. J gave up 1 base and V 1 base, and 20 bases lay outside the gene matches. This CDR3 has 23 residues. The CDR3 reads CASSPRRVGSSGGALSSYNEQFF. The CDR3 DNA reads TGTGCCAGCTCACCACGTAGGGTTGGTTCTAGCGGGGGGGCCCTCTCTTCCTACAATGAGCAGTTCTTC.

The chain has TRBV18 and TRBJ2-7; 9 bases fit TRBD1. Germline lookup yields CDR1 KGHSH and CDR2 LQKENI. V dropped 4 bases and J dropped 4; count of bases not matched to a gene: 5. This CDR3 has 14 residues. CDR3 DNA: TGTGCCAGCTCACAGACAGGGGGAAGATACGAGCAGTACTTC. It translates to CASSQTGGRYEQYF.

This chain joins TRBV28 and TRBJ1-5; maybe TRBD1 (6 bases). V lost 3 bases and J lost 3, with 15 bases in between. Germline V CDR1 and CDR2: MDHEN, SYDVKM. This CDR3 has 16 amino acids. As DNA, the CDR3 is TGTGCCAGCAGTTTTATAGGGAAGGGGGACAATCAGCCCCAGCATTTT. This encodes CASSFIGKGDNQPQHF.

V and J are TRBV7-2 and TRBJ1-5; 8 positions agree with TRBD1. V shed 3 bases and J 7 bases; nucleotides not matched to a gene: 5. CDR3 size: 14 residues. Germline assignment: CDR1 SGHTA and CDR2 FQGNSA. The CDR3 sequence is CASSLAGGTQPQHF. The CDR3 nucleotides are TGTGCCAGCAGCTTGGCAGGGGGCACCCAGCCCCAGCATTTT.

This chain links TRBV6-4 with TRBJ2-1, with 10 bases that match TRBD2. Germline values: CDR1 MRHNA, CDR2 SNTAGT. Trimming cost V 0 bases and J 4 bases; bases outside gene matches: 0. CDR3 length equals 15 residues. CDR3: CASSDSAGGYNEQFF. For the CDR3, the DNA is TGTGCCAGCAGTGACTCAGCGGGGGGGTACAATGAGCAGTTCTTC.

DNA for the CDR3: TGTGCCAGCAGGGCGATAAAGGATACGCAGTATTTT. Translation: CASRAIKDTQYF. This rearrangement joins TRBV13 to TRBJ2-3, with D hard to call. The CDR3 totals 12 residues. The germline CDR1 and CDR2 sequences are PRHDT and FYEKMQ (reference sequence). V was cut by 6 bases and J by 6 bases, with 10 bases left in between.

J is TRBJ1-1 and V is TRBV12-3 or TRBV12-4; 9 bases line up with TRBD1. Trimming cost V 8 bases and J 8 bases; bases outside gene matches: 6. The CDR3 contains 12 residues. The CDR3 bases are TGTGCCAGCGGACACAGGGGGCTGGAAGCTTTCTTT. Its protein product is CASGHRGLEAFF.

This rearrangement joins TRBV19 to TRBJ2-2; D may be TRBD2 (5 bases). The CDR3 is 12 amino acids. Germline assignment: CDR1 LNHDA and CDR2 SQIVND (reference sequence). V lost 9 bases and J 4 bases, leaving 9 bases between the germline ends. The chain's CDR3 is CASPAGTGELFF. The CDR3 DNA sequence: TGTGCCAGCCCCGCGGGCACCGGGGAGCTGTTTTTT. The full variable domain, in which reference TRBV19 and TRBJ2-2 provide the parts outside the CDR3, is DGGITQSPKYLFRKEGQNVTLSCEQNLNHDAMYWYRQDPGQGLRLIYYSQIVNDFQKGDIAEGYSVSREKKESFPLTVTSAQKNPTAFYLCASPAGTGELFFGEGSRLTVL.

V is TRBV3-1 (or the pseudogene TRBV3-2) and J is TRBJ2-1, with TRBD2 identical over 8 bases. J was trimmed by 9 bases and V by 5 bases; bases with no gene match: 12. The CDR3 has 15 residues. Germline lookup yields CDR1 LGHDT and CDR2 YNNKEL (reference sequence). For the CDR3, the DNA is TGTGCCAGCAGCACGCCGGGACTAGATCTGGGTGAGCAGTTCTTC. Its translation is CASSTPGLDLGEQFF.

This chain connects TRBV27 to TRBJ1-6, with a weak D call TRBD1 (6 bases). This CDR3 is built from 14 residues. V was shortened by 6 bases and J by 6 bases, with 12 bases between the two germline ends. Germline V gene sequence: CDR1 MNHEY, CDR2 SMNVEV (reference sequence). CDR3 sequence (DNA): TGTGCCAGCAGCCTTGGACAGTTTAATTCACCCCTCCACTTT. Translated, it gives CASSLGQFNSPLHF.

The chain carries TRBV7-3 and TRBJ2-7, with TRBD2 matching over 11 bases. Unmatched junction bases numbered 5, after V lost 5 bases and J lost 2 bases. Per the germline V gene, CDR1 is SGHTA and CDR2 is FQGTGA. This CDR3 is built from 15 residues. Here the CDR3 DNA reads TGTGCCAGCAGCGAACTAGCGGGGGAGACCTACGAGCAGTACTTC. Its protein is CASSELAGETYEQYF.

The chain has TRBV5-4 and TRBJ2-5; 9 bases are shared with TRBD2. The junction had 4 bases not matched to a gene; V was cut back by 4 bases and J by 3 bases. This CDR3 spans 14 amino acids. In germline, CDR1 is SGHNT, CDR2 YYREEE (reference sequence). This CDR3 is CASSPVAGEETQYF. The CDR3 nucleotides read TGTGCCAGCAGCCCCGTAGCGGGGGAAGAGACCCAGTACTTC.

This rearrangement joins TRBV9 to TRBJ2-1; D remains unclear. Germline assignment: CDR1 SGDLS and CDR2 YYNGEE. The length of the CDR3 is 17 residues. Trimming took 4 bases from V and 5 from J, leaving 22 bases between them. Written as DNA, the CDR3 is TGTGCCAGCAGCAAACACTACGGTAGGACGACCGACAATGAGCAGTTCTTC. Translation: CASSKHYGRTTDNEQFF. Full variable domain (remainder filled in from reference TRBV9 and TRBJ2-1): DSGVTQTPKHLITATGQRVTLRCSPRSGDLSVYWYQQSLDQGLQFLIQYYNGEERAKGNILERFSAQQFPDLHSELNLSSLELGDSALYFCASSKHYGRTTDNEQFFGPGTRLTVL.

The chain combines TRBV5-4 with TRBJ2-3; 8 positions match TRBD2. Germline V CDR1 and CDR2: SGHNT, YYREEE (reference sequence). Trimming took 4 bases from V and 0 from J; bases not matched to a gene: 13. This CDR3 spans 18 amino acids. Here the CDR3 reads CASSNDRTSWYSTDTQYF. In DNA form, the CDR3 reads TGTGCCAGCAGCAATGACCGGACTAGCTGGTACAGCACAGATACGCAGTATTTT.

The rearrangement links TRBV10-2 to TRBJ2-7, with unresolved D. Germline V CDR1 and CDR2: WSHSY, SAAADI. This CDR3 region has 14 residues. Trimming removed 3 bases from V and 3 bases from J, with 12 bases in between. CDR3 region: CASSDWTPNYEQYF. CDR3 sequence (DNA): TGCGCCAGCAGTGATTGGACGCCGAACTACGAGCAGTACTTC.

The genes are TRBV2 and TRBJ1-5; possibly TRBD1 for D (6 bases). CDR1 SNHLY and CDR2 FYNNEI come from the germline V gene. Trimming cost V 4 bases and J 4 bases, with 14 bases left between them. The CDR3 spans 15 residues. The CDR3 sequence is CASSGPGHVNQPQHF. The CDR3 region has the DNA TGTGCCAGCAGTGGCCCGGGACACGTGAATCAGCCCCAGCATTTT.

The genes are TRBV7-9 and TRBJ2-3; TRBD2 agrees at 9 bases. Per the germline V gene, CDR1 is SEHNR and CDR2 is FQNEAQ (reference sequence). The CDR3 totals 15 residues. After removal of 2 bases from V and 4 bases from J, the junction contained 4 bases not matched to a gene. CDR3 residues: CASSLTRGGSDTQYF. CDR3 nucleotides: TGTGCCAGCAGCTTAACGCGGGGGGGCTCAGATACGCAGTATTTT.

To note about this clone: The sample has other DNA sequences that encode this CDR3 too. The rearrangement uses TRBV11-3 and TRBJ2-2; D remains ambiguous. V was pared by 4 bases and J by 3 bases, with 12 bases between. This CDR3 region has 15 residues. Germline-derived CDR1 and CDR2 are SGHNT and YENEEA. The CDR3 coding sequence is TGTGCCAGCAGCTCGGGCCAAGGGTACACCGGGGAGCTGTTTTTT. Translation: CASSSGQGYTGELFF.

The chain combines TRBV3-1 (or the pseudogene TRBV3-2) with TRBJ2-3; maybe TRBD1 (6 bases). Germline lookup yields CDR1 LGHDT and CDR2 YNNKEL (reference sequence). The CDR3 has 16 amino acids. The V end lost 5 bases, the J end lost 8 bases, and 23 bases lay between the germline ends. This chain's CDR3 is CASSSRDTRTRGTQYF. In nucleotides, the CDR3 is TGTGCCAGCAGCTCCCGGGACACGAGAACTCGGGGTACGCAGTATTTT.

This sequence joins TRBV13 and TRBJ2-1; perhaps TRBD2 as D (6 bases). This CDR3 has 17 amino acids. Between the trimmed V and J ends, which lost 5 bases and 4 bases, there was a span of 21 bases. The germline V gene encodes CDR1 PRHDT and CDR2 FYEKMQ (reference sequence). In nucleotides, the CDR3 is TGTGCCAGCAGCACCTGGGGCGTGACGGGGGAGTACAATGAGCAGTTCTTC. Translated, it gives CASSTWGVTGEYNEQFF.

V gene TRBV29-1 combines with J gene TRBJ2-5; no reliable D call. CDR1 and CDR2 from the germline V gene are SQVTM and ANQGSEA. Trimming removed 7 bases from V and 3 bases from J, with 18 bases in between. The CDR3 contains 14 residues. The CDR3 is CSAVLGMDEETQYF. Written as DNA, the CDR3 is TGCAGCGCCGTGTTGGGGATGGATGAAGAGACCCAGTACTTC.

Only one count was recorded for this clone. The genes are TRBV7-2 and TRBJ1-6; D uncertain. Germline V gene sequence: CDR1 SGHTA, CDR2 FQGNSA. The CDR3 consists of 15 residues. The ends were cut back, 3 bases at V and 3 bases at J, with 9 bases in the middle. CDR3 sequence reads: CASSLGGHYNSPLHF. For the CDR3, the DNA is TGTGCCAGCAGCTTGGGAGGGCACTATAATTCACCCCTCCACTTT.